A selection of T cell receptor beta chains follows, all from one sample in a study of blood T cells in healthy people across ages. TCRdb used MiXCR to reprocess the 5' RACE reads, holding one entry per CDR3 protein. Of 2 million or so distinct CDR3 sequences listed, 49% are singletons. The sequenced material came from blood. The receptor source for this set is a woman aged 40 to 55 in good health. The CDR3 runs from the conserved cysteine through the conserved F or W. The D gene is left open where the match is weak. Clone size is given for some rows only: seen once, a few or many times, or a class if the clone is expanded.

d_gene: .; j_gene: TRBJ2-1; v_gene: TRBV6-1; abundance: .; CDR3aa: CASTRNNGNEQFF; CDR3nt: TGTGCCAGCACCCGAAATAACGGCAATGAGCAGTTCTTC
d_gene: .; j_gene: TRBJ1-1; v_gene: TRBV13; abundance: .; CDR3aa: CASSQIPTGHTEAFF; CDR3nt: TGTGCCAGCAGCCAAATACCTACAGGGCACACTGAAGCTTTCTTT
d_gene: TRBD1; j_gene: TRBJ1-1; v_gene: TRBV20-1; abundance: .; CDR3aa: CSARDRAGTEAFF; CDR3nt: TGCAGTGCTAGGGACAGGGCAGGCACTGAAGCTTTCTTT
d_gene: .; j_gene: TRBJ2-1; v_gene: TRBV24-1; abundance: .; CDR3aa: CATSTISEGGHNEQFF; CDR3nt: TGTGCCACCAGCACCATCTCGGAGGGGGGACACAATGAGCAGTTCTTC
d_gene: TRBD2; j_gene: TRBJ2-5; v_gene: TRBV19; abundance: once; CDR3aa: CASSGASGGVETQYF; CDR3nt: TGTGCCAGTTCCGGGGCTAGCGGGGGGGTGGAGACCCAGTACTTC
d_gene: .; j_gene: TRBJ2-7; v_gene: TRBV12-3/TRBV12-4; abundance: .; CDR3aa: CASSRKVGISYEQYF; CDR3nt: TGTGCCAGCAGTCGAAAGGTGGGAATCTCCTACGAGCAGTACTTC
d_gene: .; j_gene: TRBJ2-3; v_gene: TRBV15; abundance: few; CDR3aa: CATRAGGRTDTQYF; CDR3nt: TGTGCCACCAGGGCTGGGGGGCGTACAGATACGCAGTATTTT
d_gene: TRBD1; j_gene: TRBJ2-4; v_gene: TRBV6-2/TRBV6-3; abundance: .; CDR3aa: CASRGQERNIQYF; CDR3nt: TGTGCCTCCCGGGGACAGGAGAGAAACATTCAGTACTTC
d_gene: TRBD1; j_gene: TRBJ2-5; v_gene: TRBV20-1; abundance: .; CDR3aa: CSARAGQGYQETQYF; CDR3nt: TGCAGTGCTAGAGCAGGACAGGGGTACCAAGAGACCCAGTACTTC
d_gene: .; j_gene: TRBJ2-5; v_gene: TRBV6-1; abundance: .; CDR3aa: CASSEGLRGVLGETQYF; CDR3nt: TGTGCCAGCAGTGAAGGATTGAGGGGAGTGTTGGGAGAGACCCAGTACTTC
d_gene: .; j_gene: TRBJ2-1; v_gene: TRBV4-2; abundance: .; CDR3aa: CASSQDWVGPYNEQFF; CDR3nt: TGTGCCAGCAGCCAAGATTGGGTAGGGCCTTACAATGAGCAGTTCTTC
d_gene: .; j_gene: TRBJ1-2; v_gene: TRBV6-5; abundance: .; CDR3aa: CASSFGLLPSYYGYTF; CDR3nt: TGTGCCAGCAGTTTTGGACTTCTACCCTCCTACTATGGCTACACCTTC
d_gene: .; j_gene: TRBJ2-5; v_gene: TRBV5-5; abundance: .; CDR3aa: CASTGISETQYF; CDR3nt: TGTGCCAGCACCGGGATTTCGGAGACCCAGTACTTC
d_gene: .; j_gene: TRBJ2-1; v_gene: TRBV12-3/TRBV12-4; abundance: .; CDR3aa: CASSPFTGTTNEQFF; CDR3nt: TGTGCCAGCAGCCCCTTTACCGGGACAACGAATGAGCAGTTCTTC